The 20 T cell receptor beta chains presented below share a single source sample, sequenced in a study of OX40 agonist ivuxolimab in advanced cancers. Method: immunoSEQ multiplex PCR; TCRdb's copy keeps in-frame clones and lacks some. The sample has nearly 110,000 clones, 90% seen once. The specimen was CD4+ or CD8+ T cells sorted from blood, collected in a trial of the OX40 agonist ivuxolimab. All receptors derive from an adult with an advanced solid tumor such as melanoma, head and neck, liver or kidney cancer.

This sequence joins TRBV9 and TRBJ1-3; no reliable D call. This CDR3 is built from 15 residues. CDR1 and CDR2 from the germline V gene are SGDLS and YYNGEE. The V end was cut by 1 base, the J end by 0 bases, with 8 bases between. The CDR3 DNA reads as TGTGCCAGCAGCGTAAGGGCAGTCTCTGGAAACACCATATATTTT. This codes for CASSVRAVSGNTIYF.

This chain links TRBV5-4 with TRBJ1-2, with D hard to call. CDR3 length: 13 residues. Trimming left V 2 bases short and J 2 bases short, with 7 bases between. Germline V gives CDR1 SGHNT, CDR2 YYREEE (reference sequence). The CDR3 spells CASSFGENYGYTF. The CDR3 DNA is TGTGCCAGCAGCTTCGGGGAAAACTATGGCTACACCTTC.

In this sample, this clone turned up once. This chain uses TRBV9 with TRBJ2-1, with D possibly being TRBD1 (6 bases). CDR1 is SGDLS and CDR2 is YYNGEE in the germline V gene. The CDR3 runs to 15 residues. The V and J ends lost 4 bases and 7 bases respectively, with 18 bases between them. CDR3 region: CASSSQGGVRNEQFF. The CDR3 DNA reads as TGTGCCAGCAGCTCCCAAGGGGGTGTTCGGAATGAGCAGTTCTTC.

V gene TRBV18 combines with J gene TRBJ2-7, with D perhaps given as TRBD1 or TRBD2 (5 bases each). The CDR3 runs to 14 residues. The V end lost 3 bases, the J end lost 2 bases, and 11 bases lay between the germline ends. Germline values: CDR1 KGHSH, CDR2 LQKENI. The CDR3 here is CASSPRDATYEQYF. The CDR3 region has the DNA TGTGCCAGCTCACCCCGGGACGCAACCTACGAGCAGTACTTC.

The chain has TRBV14 and TRBJ2-1, with TRBD2 matching 13 bases. This CDR3 has 18 amino acids. Trimming cost V 3 bases and J 7 bases; bases outside gene matches: 12. Germline CDR1 SGHDN, CDR2 FVKESK. The CDR3 sequence: CASSHHQGLAGSGNEQFF. The CDR3 bases are TGTGCCAGCAGCCACCACCAGGGACTAGCGGGGTCGGGTAATGAGCAGTTCTTC. The variable domain in full, completed from reference TRBV14 and TRBJ2-1, reads EAGVTQFPSHSVIEKGQTVTLRCDPISGHDNLYWYRRVMGKEIKFLLHFVKESKQDESGMPNNRFLAERTGGTYSTLKVQPAELEDSGVYFCASSHHQGLAGSGNEQFFGPGTRLTVL.

V and J are TRBV11-2 and TRBJ2-7; D might be TRBD1 (7 bases). With 4 bases removed from V and 2 bases from J, the gap between germline ends came to 15 bases. Germline V gives CDR1 SGHAT, CDR2 FQNNGV. This CDR3 has 15 residues. The CDR3 here is CASSSQGGAAYEQYF. The DNA for the CDR3 is TGTGCCAGCAGCTCTCAGGGGGGCGCTGCCTACGAGCAGTACTTC.

CDR3 in amino acids: CASSVDGQGNLGEQFF. CDR3 sequence (DNA): TGTGCCAGCAGCGTAGACGGACAGGGGAACCTCGGTGAGCAGTTCTTC. The genes are TRBV9 and TRBJ2-1, with 9 bases that match TRBD1. Looked up from germline, CDR1 is SGDLS and CDR2 is YYNGEE. The CDR3 contains 16 residues. Trimming cost V 0 bases and J 9 bases; bases outside gene matches: 10. Looking up the rest from reference TRBV9 and TRBJ2-1 gives the full variable domain: DSGVTQTPKHLITATGQRVTLRCSPRSGDLSVYWYQQSLDQGLQFLIQYYNGEERAKGNILERFSAQQFPDLHSELNLSSLELGDSALYFCASSVDGQGNLGEQFFGPGTRLTVL.

V usage is TRBV9 and J usage is TRBJ2-2; perhaps D is TRBD1 or TRBD2 (5 bases each). The CDR3 sequence is 15 residues long. CDR1 is SGDLS and CDR2 is YYNGEE in the germline V gene. Trimming took off 0 bases at V and 0 bases at J, with 6 bases between the two ends. CDR3 amino acids: CASSVVGANTGELFF. The CDR3 DNA reads as TGTGCCAGCAGCGTAGTGGGGGCGAACACCGGGGAGCTGTTTTTT.

This clone was picked up one time. This specimen includes other DNA sequences encoding the same CDR3. This chain links TRBV7-2 with TRBJ2-3, with no clear D. The length of the CDR3 is 11 residues. The germline V gene encodes CDR1 SGHTA and CDR2 FQGNSA. V lost 5 bases, J lost 4 bases, and 4 bases lay in between. This CDR3 is CASSLADTQYF. The CDR3, as DNA: TGTGCCAGCAGCCTGGCAGATACGCAGTATTTT.

The CDR3 is CASRSSNTYEQYF. The CDR3 bases are TGTGCCAGTAGAAGTTCCAACACCTACGAGCAGTACTTC. The chain links TRBV19 to TRBJ2-7; no clear D. V dropped 6 bases and J dropped 2 bases, with 11 bases sitting between them. CDR3 length equals 13 residues. Germline assignment: CDR1 LNHDA and CDR2 SQIVND (reference sequence).

V gene TRBV28 combines with J gene TRBJ2-7; 8 positions agree with TRBD2. Looked up from germline, CDR1 is MDHEN and CDR2 is SYDVKM. V dropped 10 bases and J dropped 2; count of bases not matched to a gene: 10. This CDR3 spans 14 amino acids. The CDR3: CAILAGGGTYEQYF. The CDR3 DNA follows: TGTGCCATCCTGGCGGGGGGAGGGACCTACGAGCAGTACTTC.

V usage is TRBV5-1 and J usage is TRBJ1-2; TRBD1 matches at 8 bases. The ends lost 4 bases at V and 10 bases at J; junction bases unmatched: 9. The CDR3 sequence is 13 residues long. Germline V gene lookup returns CDR1 SGHRS and CDR2 YFSETQ. CDR3 sequence (DNA): TGCGCCAGCAGCCTCGGACAGGGTCACGACTACACCTTC. Protein: CASSLGQGHDYTF.

The chain links TRBV7-2 to TRBJ2-7; the D gene is possibly TRBD2 (5 bases). The CDR3 runs to 14 residues. V shed 5 bases and J shed 6 bases, with 17 bases lying between them. CDR1 SGHTA and CDR2 FQGNSA come from the germline V gene. CDR3 in DNA: TGTGCCAGCAGCCGCCTCCCTTCGAGCGGCGAGCAGTACTTC. Its protein is CASSRLPSSGEQYF. Filled out from reference TRBV7-2 and TRBJ2-7, the complete variable domain reads GAGVSQSPSNKVTEKGKDVELRCDPISGHTALYWYRQSLGQGLEFLIYFQGNSAPDKSGLPSDRFSAERTGGSVSTLTIQRTQQEDSAVYLCASSRLPSSGEQYFGPGTRLTVT.

V is TRBV5-8 and J is TRBJ1-3, with 8 bases identical to TRBD1. The CDR3 covers 16 residues. The V and J ends lost 3 bases and 0 bases, in that order; junction bases with no gene match: 5. Looked up from germline, CDR1 is SGHTS and CDR2 is YDEGEE. CDR3 nucleotides: TGTGCCAGCAGCTCGGGACAGGCTGGCTCTGGAAACACCATATATTTT. This sequence encodes CASSSGQAGSGNTIYF.

The chain recombines TRBV7-2 with TRBJ2-7; 9 bases line up with TRBD2. With V trimmed by 5 bases and J by 7 bases, 12 bases remained unmatched. There are 15 residues in the CDR3. Germline V gives CDR1 SGHTA, CDR2 FQGNSA. CDR3 region: CASSPGGGGALEQYF. In nucleotides, the CDR3 is TGTGCCAGCAGCCCAGGTGGCGGGGGGGCCCTTGAGCAGTACTTC.

The genes are TRBV29-1 and TRBJ1-5; D is uncertain. The V end lost 7 bases, the J end lost 1 base, and 11 bases lay between the germline ends. This CDR3 contains 13 residues. CDR1 is SQVTM and CDR2 is ANQGSEA in the germline V gene. CDR3: CSARHGSNQPQHF. DNA of the CDR3: TGCAGCGCCCGACATGGGAGCAATCAGCCCCAGCATTTT.

This chain links TRBV6-5 with TRBJ2-4, with a possible D match to TRBD1 (5 bases). In germline, CDR1 is MNHEY, CDR2 SVGAGI. The CDR3 is made up of 15 amino acids. The germline V and J ends were trimmed by 0 bases and 4 bases, with 10 bases remaining between them. This CDR3 is CASSYSQGTKNIQYF. Here the CDR3 DNA reads TGTGCCAGCAGTTACTCGCAGGGAACGAAAAACATTCAGTACTTC.

This clone was recorded once. The chain couples TRBV27 to TRBJ2-6, with 7 positions matching TRBD2. V dropped 5 bases and J dropped 2; count of bases not matched to a gene: 12. In germline, CDR1 is MNHEY, CDR2 SMNVEV (reference sequence). The CDR3 runs 18 residues. This CDR3 is CASSHRGRDYTGANVLTF. Written as DNA, the CDR3 is TGTGCCAGCAGTCATCGCGGCAGGGACTACACTGGGGCCAACGTCCTGACTTTC.

The V and J genes are TRBV19 and TRBJ2-1; 10 bases map to TRBD2. Trimming removed 5 bases from V and 7 bases from J; junction bases left unmatched: 14. This CDR3 spans 17 amino acids. Germline CDR1 reads LNHDA; CDR2 reads SQIVND (reference sequence). CDR3 nucleotides: TGTGCCAGTAGTGTTATCCAAGCGGGGGGGCGCGGGAATGAGCAGTTCTTC. It specifies CASSVIQAGGRGNEQFF.

The V and J genes are TRBV6-6 and TRBJ2-2, with 8 bases identical to TRBD2. Germline CDR1 and CDR2: MNHNY and SVGAGI (reference sequence). V gave up 3 bases and J gave up 6 bases; unmatched junction bases: 6. This CDR3 has 15 residues. The CDR3 DNA reads as TGTGCCAGCAGTTATAGAGCGGGGGATCCCGGGGAGCTGTTTTTT. Translation: CASSYRAGDPGELFF.